This T cell receptor (beta chain) was captured in a study of shared clonotypes between healthy human individuals. Study observations and caveats: Though the depth was large, rarefaction showed that sorted-subset sequencing was incomplete.

In the source study's methods: For the immunoSEQ data, sequences were junction-only without quality scores, so filtering differed. Sequencing used immunoSEQ multiplex PCR; TCRdb keeps in-frame clones, though not all of them. The V and J calls and clone size were taken over from that table, and D and trimming were inferred from the DNA. The sample carries about 2.1 million clones, around 93% recorded once. Naive CD8 cells lacked CD45RO, underwent positive selection for CCR7 and left out terminally differentiated effector memory CD45RA+ cells. On this clone itself: The antigen remains unidentified.

Looked up from germline, CDR1 is SGDLS and CDR2 is YYNGEE. The CDR3 covers 15 residues. V lost 2 bases and J lost 7; bases outside the gene matches: 9. The genes are TRBV9 and TRBJ2-1, with 7 bases lining up with TRBD2. Material: naive CD8+ T cells from PBMCs. The TCR was taken from a young man in good health. Some clones in this sample may be carry-over from other donors' samples. CDR3 in amino acids: CASSVQRGQPNEQFF. The CDR3 DNA reads as TGTGCCAGCAGCGTTCAGCGGGGCCAACCGAATGAGCAGTTCTTC. Full variable domain (missing parts from reference TRBV9 and TRBJ2-1): DSGVTQTPKHLITATGQRVTLRCSPRSGDLSVYWYQQSLDQGLQFLIQYYNGEERAKGNILERFSAQQFPDLHSELNLSSLELGDSALYFCASSVQRGQPNEQFFGPGTRLTVL.